Listed below are T cell receptor beta chains from one sample, sequenced in a study of T cells after yellow fever vaccination. TCRdb reprocessed the 5' RACE reads with MiXCR, giving one entry per CDR3 protein. The table shows around 100,000 distinct CDR3 sequences, with roughly 8.9% occurring only once. The sequencing used CD8+ T cells sorted from PBMCs, collected 45 days after the yellow fever booster vaccination. These receptors originate from a man aged 25-40 years who received the YFV17D yellow fever vaccine. Each CDR3 is given with its conserved first and last residue. D genes are given only for firm matches. Clone size is shown for a subset of rows, as once, few, many or a class of expanded clone.

J,D,V,size,DNA,CDR3
TRBJ2-2,TRBD2,TRBV5-1,few,TGCGCCAGCAGCTCGGGACTAGCGGGAGTATCCGGGGAGCTGTTTTTT,CASSSGLAGVSGELFF
TRBJ2-6,-,TRBV12-3/TRBV12-4,many,TGTGCCAGCAGATCCTATGCAAGGGGCATCTCTGGGGCCAACGTCCTGACTTTC,CASRSYARGISGANVLTF
TRBJ2-1,TRBD2,TRBV7-6,few,TGTGCCAGCAGCCTCCCGCCCCCACTAGCGGGGGACAATGAGCAGTTCTTC,CASSLPPPLAGDNEQFF
TRBJ2-1,-,TRBV7-9,many,TGTGCCAGCAGCTTCATTCCAACCTCCTACAATGAGCAGTTCTTC,CASSFIPTSYNEQFF
TRBJ2-2,-,TRBV30,-,TGTGCCTGGACGATTCGGGGACTGCTGTCCGGGGAGCTGTTTTTT,CAWTIRGLLSGELFF
TRBJ2-2,-,TRBV29-1,many,TGCAGCGTTGTAGAGGGGACCGGGGAGCTGTTTTTT,CSVVEGTGELFF
TRBJ2-4,-,TRBV11-2,many,TGTGCCAGCAGCTCCTGGAGAGGCAAAAACATTCAGTACTTC,CASSSWRGKNIQYF
TRBJ2-1,-,TRBV9,many,TGTGCCAGCAGCGTCTCGGGGGGCGATTCCGATGAGCAGTTCTTC,CASSVSGGDSDEQFF
TRBJ2-7,-,TRBV7-2,many,TGTGCCAGCAGCTCGGGTCCCTTGGAGCAGTACTTC,CASSSGPLEQYF
TRBJ2-7,-,TRBV5-1,many,TGCGCCAGCAGCTTGGAGGGATATGGCTACGAGCAGTACTTC,CASSLEGYGYEQYF
TRBJ1-5,-,TRBV7-9,many,TGTGCCAGCCTGCAAGGACACATCAATCAGCCCCAGCATTTT,CASLQGHINQPQHF
TRBJ2-1,TRBD2,TRBV27,many,TGTGCCAGCAGTCGACTAGCCTCCTACAATGAGCAGTTCTTC,CASSRLASYNEQFF
TRBJ2-1,TRBD2,TRBV12-3/TRBV12-4,-,TGTGCCAGCAGTTTAGAACTAGCGGGCCACCCCCATGAGCAGTTCTTC,CASSLELAGHPHEQFF
TRBJ2-7,-,TRBV4-3,few,TGCGCCAGCAGCCAATGGGACGCCTCGATACCTCGGAATATCGCTTGGGAGCAGTACTTC,CASSQWDASIPRNIAWEQYF
TRBJ1-6,-,TRBV4-3,-,TGCGCCAGCGGCCAGGAGCACAGGATCTCCTATAATTCACCCCTCCACTTT,CASGQEHRISYNSPLHF
TRBJ2-1,TRBD2,TRBV11-2,many,TGTGCCAGCAGCTTAGTCTTTCTAGCGGGAGACTACAATGAGCAGTTCTTC,CASSLVFLAGDYNEQFF
TRBJ2-6,-,TRBV19,-,TGTGCCAGTAGTATCACTGGATCTGGGGCCAACGTCCTGACTTTC,CASSITGSGANVLTF
TRBJ2-7,TRBD2,TRBV7-2,few,TGTGCCAGCCTGGGGGGGTTTGGCGAGCAGTACTTC,CASLGGFGEQYF
TRBJ2-6,-,TRBV4-3,-,TGCGCCAGCGGCAACGACAGCCCGGCTGGGGCCAACGTCCTGACTTTC,CASGNDSPAGANVLTF
TRBJ2-6,-,TRBV7-9,-,TGTGCCTGCAGCTCTAAAACAGGGTACGCTGGGGCCAACGTCCTGACTTTC,CACSSKTGYAGANVLTF
TRBJ1-1,-,TRBV7-2,many,TGTGCCAGCAGCTTAGACCCTTTGGTTCGCACTGAAGCTTTCTTT,CASSLDPLVRTEAFF
TRBJ2-5,TRBD1,TRBV24-1,many,TGTGCCACCAGTGATTCCCGACAGGGGCAAGAGACCCAGTACTTC,CATSDSRQGQETQYF
TRBJ2-1,TRBD2,TRBV28,many,TGTGCCAGCAGTTTTCTTCCCTTAGCGGGAGGATCCTACAATGAGCAGTTCTTC,CASSFLPLAGGSYNEQFF
TRBJ2-5,TRBD2,TRBV5-4,-,TGTGCCAGCAGCTTGCTAGCGGGAGTGGTACAAGAGACCCAGTACTTC,CASSLLAGVVQETQYF
TRBJ2-5,-,TRBV29-1,many,TGCAGCGTTGCTTCAGAGACCCAGTACTTC,CSVASETQYF
TRBJ2-5,-,TRBV7-7,many,TGTGCCAGCAGCTTAGCCGGGGGGCGCGGAGAGACCCAGTACTTC,CASSLAGGRGETQYF
TRBJ2-7,TRBD1,TRBV29-1,many,TGCAGCGTTGAAGATCCGGAGGGACAGGGTTACGAGCAGTACTTC,CSVEDPEGQGYEQYF
TRBJ2-3,-,TRBV28,few,TGTGCCAGCACAGGTACCGCTAGCACAGATACGCAGTATTTT,CASTGTASTDTQYF
TRBJ2-3,-,TRBV7-9,few,TGTGCCAGCAGCTTAGTAGAGCAACGCCCCGGAGATACGCAGTATTTT,CASSLVEQRPGDTQYF